This T cell receptor beta chain was recovered during a study of Ad26.COV2.S vaccination and SARS-CoV-2 variants. Whole-study findings and limits: Analyses that measured TCR breadth and depth may have underestimated total T cell responses.

A word on this clone: What it binds is not known.

Profiling relied on immunoSEQ multiplex PCR, and the TCRdb table lists in-frame clones only, not all of them. The profile shows 290,000 or so clones, around 87% of them singletons. This sample's treatment: 15 to 20 received Ad26.COV2.S at low or high dose, single or two shots; 5 received placebo; per-sample allocation not given. After the first vaccine or placebo injection, samples were drawn on day 63. This person who donated was an adult of 18-55 years in Boston. Built on an Ad26 vector, the vaccine expressed Wuhan-strain SARS-CoV-2 spike. The germline V gene has CDR1 SGHTA and CDR2 FQGNSA. V trimming: 2 bases; J trimming: 4 bases; junction bases outside the gene matches: 6. This CDR3 has 15 amino acids.

The chain is built from TRBV7-2 and TRBJ1-2, with 8 bases aligning to TRBD1. The origin of this receptor is a person aged 18-65 years who received the Ad26.COV2.S COVID-19 vaccine or a placebo. The source was peripheral blood, collected in a trial of Ad26.COV2.S vaccine versus placebo. The CDR3 bases are TGTGCCAGCAGCTTATCGTCCCAGGGGGCCTATGGCTACACCTTC. Protein product: CASSLSSQGAYGYTF.